Listed below are T cell receptor beta chains from one sample, sequenced in a study of blood T cell repertoires in COVID-19. Some clones are missing from TCRdb's copy, which holds only in-frame ones; the method was immunoSEQ multiplex PCR. This sample has about 83,000 clones; around 88% occur once, and the top ten carry under 8.5%. The specimen was peripheral blood. The receptors here all came from a man between 45 and 60 years old with active COVID-19. Both conserved end residues are part of each CDR3. The D gene is left open where the match is weak. Clone size is shown for a subset of rows, as once, few, many or a class of expanded clone.

D | size | J | V | DNA | CDR3
- | few | TRBJ2-7 | TRBV28 | TGTGCCAGCAGTTCCCCCGGCAGGGTGGACCACGAGCAGTACTTC | CASSSPGRVDHEQYF
TRBD2 | - | TRBJ2-5 | TRBV9 | TGTGCCAGCAGCGACGGGGCTAGCGGGTTAGAGACCCAGTACTTC | CASSDGASGLETQYF
- | - | TRBJ2-1 | TRBV5-6 | TGTGCCACAACAACAGGGAACTCCTACAATGAGCAGTTCTTC | CATTTGNSYNEQFF
- | - | TRBJ2-1 | TRBV28 | TGTGCCAGCAGTCGGAGTCGGCTCTACTACAATGAGCAGTTCTTC | CASSRSRLYYNEQFF
- | - | TRBJ2-3 | TRBV2 | TGTGCCAGCAGTGAAGGCGAACCTCCGGATACGCAGTATTTT | CASSEGEPPDTQYF
- | - | TRBJ2-2 | TRBV13 | TGTGCCAGCAGCCCCACCCGGTCCGGTAGCACCGGGGAGCTGTTTTTT | CASSPTRSGSTGELFF
- | few | TRBJ2-3 | TRBV9 | TGTGCCAGCAGCGAGGCAGGGGACAGCACAGATACGCAGTATTTT | CASSEAGDSTDTQYF
- | - | TRBJ1-3 | TRBV28 | TGTGCCAGCAGTCACCCTGGGGCCAGCATCTCTGGAAACACCATATATTTT | CASSHPGASISGNTIYF
TRBD1 | - | TRBJ1-5 | TRBV28 | TGTGCCAGCAGTACTACAGGGGACAATCAGCCCCAGCATTTT | CASSTTGDNQPQHF
TRBD1 | - | TRBJ2-1 | TRBV4-3 | TGCGCCAGCAGCCCGGGACAGGGCAGGCCTAATGAGCAGTTCTTC | CASSPGQGRPNEQFF
TRBD2 | once | TRBJ2-7 | TRBV29-1 | TGCAGCGGGACTACTAGCGGCTACGAGCAGTACTTC | CSGTTSGYEQYF
- | - | TRBJ1-1 | TRBV30 | TGTGCCTGGACGCATCGGACAATTGAAGCTTTCTTT | CAWTHRTIEAFF
TRBD2 | once | TRBJ2-1 | TRBV27 | TGTGCCAGCAGTCCCCAGCGGGGGTCCCACAATGAGCAGTTCTTC | CASSPQRGSHNEQFF
TRBD1 | - | TRBJ2-7 | TRBV28 | TGTGCCATCGCTACAGGGGCGGTTGGGCAGTACTTC | CAIATGAVGQYF
TRBD1 | - | TRBJ1-1 | TRBV30 | TGTGCCTGGAGTGCAGGGGGAAACACTGAAGCTTTCTTT | CAWSAGGNTEAFF
- | - | TRBJ1-5 | TRBV5-4 | TGTGCCAGCCCCTTGGGGACGGGGAGCAATCAGCCCCAGCATTTT | CASPLGTGSNQPQHF
- | - | TRBJ2-7 | TRBV6-6 | TGTGCCAGCAGTCCCCCCGTCTCTGGGCACTACGAGCAGTACTTC | CASSPPVSGHYEQYF
- | - | TRBJ1-4 | TRBV21-1 | TGTGCCAGCAGCAAAGTAGCACCAACTAATGAAAAACTGTTTTTT | CASSKVAPTNEKLFF
TRBD1 | once | TRBJ1-5 | TRBV6-1 | TGTGCCAGCAGTGCCAGGGGGGGACAGGGCCTCAATCAGCCCCAGCATTTT | CASSARGGQGLNQPQHF